The T cell receptor beta chain described here comes from a study of blood T cell repertoires in COVID-19. Study information: Sites across the United States, Italy and Spain contributed samples from acute and convalescent COVID-19. PBMCs, B-cell-depleted T cells, or T cells were the source of the cDNA or gDNA that made up the material.

Original analysis: Counts of nucleated cells, estimated from reference gene primer amplification, were obtained. Sequenced by immunoSEQ multiplex PCR; TCRdb stores in-frame clones only, minus some. The V and J calls and clone size come from that table; D and trimming were worked out from the DNA. Here the sample spans about 24,000 clones, 92% being singletons. This CDR3 region has 16 residues. The J segment lost 2 bases and the V segment lost 4 bases, leaving 6 bases of the junction unmatched. Germline-derived CDR1 and CDR2 are MDHEN and SYDVKM. The J gene is TRBJ1-4, the V gene TRBV28; TRBD1 matches 8 bases. This receptor was identified in a man between 65 and 80 years old with active COVID-19. The specimen sequenced was peripheral blood. The CDR3 region has the DNA TGTGCCAGCAGTTCGCAGACAGGGGTGACTAATGAAAAACTGTTTTTT. Encoded protein: CASSSQTGVTNEKLFF.